Listed below are T cell receptor beta chains from one sample, sequenced in a study of blood T cell repertoires in COVID-19. TCRdb's table, derived via immunoSEQ multiplex PCR, lists solely in-frame clones and lacks some. The sample lists about 50,000 clones, around nine tenths seen once, with about 25% in the top ten. Sequencing was carried out using peripheral blood. The receptors originated from a human donor in a cohort sampled during active COVID-19. CDR3s include the opening cysteine and the closing phenylalanine or tryptophan. A D gene is named only where the DNA matches it firmly. Clone size appears in some rows only: once, few, many, or a class for an expanded clone.

CDR3 protein | CDR3 DNA | J gene | D gene | V gene | clone size
CSALSGNTIYF | TGCAGTGCCCTCTCTGGAAACACCATATATTTT | TRBJ1-3 | NA | TRBV20-1 | few
CATSQTGSTDTQYF | TGTGCCACCAGTCAGACAGGCAGCACAGATACGCAGTATTTT | TRBJ2-3 | NA | TRBV24-1 | NA
CASSPLPPRANTEAFF | TGTGCCAGCTCACCACTCCCCCCGAGGGCAAACACTGAAGCTTTCTTT | TRBJ1-1 | NA | TRBV18 | NA
CASSTGDRTDTQYF | TGTGCCAGCAGTACAGGGGATCGGACAGATACGCAGTATTTT | TRBJ2-3 | TRBD1 | TRBV27 | once
CASSQDPASGGYPQGEQFF | TGTGCCAGCAGCCAAGATCCGGCTAGCGGGGGTTATCCCCAAGGAGAGCAGTTCTTC | TRBJ2-1 | TRBD2 | TRBV4-2 | NA
CASRPTGYYGYTF | TGTGCCAGCCGGCCCACAGGATACTATGGCTACACCTTC | TRBJ1-2 | NA | TRBV6-7 | NA
CASSLALQGTYEQYF | TGTGCCAGCAGCTTAGCCTTACAGGGGACCTACGAGCAGTACTTC | TRBJ2-7 | TRBD1 | TRBV11-1 | NA
CASRPAWTGGNSPLHF | TGTGCCAGCAGGCCCGCCTGGACAGGGGGTAATTCACCCCTCCACTTT | TRBJ1-6 | TRBD1 | TRBV28 | once
CASSYSTGLIYEQYF | TGTGCCAGCAGTTACTCGACAGGTCTAATCTACGAGCAGTACTTC | TRBJ2-7 | NA | TRBV6-2/TRBV6-3 | NA
CATRGLAGVTDTQYF | TGTGCCACCAGGGGACTAGCGGGGGTAACAGATACGCAGTATTTT | TRBJ2-3 | TRBD2 | TRBV24-1 | NA
CASSLGGQVDEQFF | TGCGCCAGCAGCCTGGGGGGGCAGGTGGATGAGCAGTTCTTC | TRBJ2-1 | NA | TRBV5-1 | NA
CAISEPRDRIQQYF | TGTGCCATCAGTGAACCCCGGGACAGGATCCAGCAGTACTTC | TRBJ2-7 | TRBD1 | TRBV10-3 | NA
CASSSGQGATLSYNSPLHF | TGTGCCAGCAGCTCAGGACAGGGGGCTACGTTGTCCTATAATTCACCCCTCCACTTT | TRBJ1-6 | TRBD1 | TRBV9 | NA
CATSRDSGGAGADTQYF | TGTGCCACCAGCAGAGATTCCGGGGGGGCCGGGGCAGATACGCAGTATTTT | TRBJ2-3 | TRBD2 | TRBV15 | NA
CASSPGGSVSGNTIYF | TGTGCCAGCAGTCCCGGCGGTTCCGTCTCTGGAAACACCATATATTTT | TRBJ1-3 | NA | TRBV7-3 | NA
CASSQAGASEAFF | TGTGCCAGCAGCCAAGCCGGAGCAAGTGAAGCTTTCTTT | TRBJ1-1 | NA | TRBV3-1/TRBV3-2 | NA
CASSHSQVPGGYGYTF | TGTGCCAGCAGCCATTCACAGGTTCCGGGAGGCTATGGCTACACCTTC | TRBJ1-2 | NA | TRBV3-1/TRBV3-2 | NA
CATSKGAQNTEAFF | TGTGCCACCAGTAAGGGGGCGCAGAACACTGAAGCTTTCTTT | TRBJ1-1 | TRBD1 | TRBV24-1 | NA
CASSFTGGQPQHF | TGTGCCAGCAGCTTTACAGGTGGGCAGCCCCAGCATTTT | TRBJ1-5 | NA | TRBV11-2 | NA
CASSPLLGSRNEQFF | TGTGCCAGCTCACCACTGCTCGGATCGAGGAATGAGCAGTTCTTC | TRBJ2-1 | NA | TRBV18 | NA
CASSLLGGVNQPQHF | TGTGCCAGCAGTTTATTAGGGGGGGTCAATCAGCCCCAGCATTTT | TRBJ1-5 | NA | TRBV28 | NA
CASSLEPTSQETQYF | TGTGCCAGCAGCTTGGAGCCAACGAGCCAAGAGACCCAGTACTTC | TRBJ2-5 | NA | TRBV9 | NA
CASSPGRGENTEAFF | TGTGCCAGCAGCCCCGGCAGGGGAGAGAACACTGAAGCTTTCTTT | TRBJ1-1 | NA | TRBV9 | NA